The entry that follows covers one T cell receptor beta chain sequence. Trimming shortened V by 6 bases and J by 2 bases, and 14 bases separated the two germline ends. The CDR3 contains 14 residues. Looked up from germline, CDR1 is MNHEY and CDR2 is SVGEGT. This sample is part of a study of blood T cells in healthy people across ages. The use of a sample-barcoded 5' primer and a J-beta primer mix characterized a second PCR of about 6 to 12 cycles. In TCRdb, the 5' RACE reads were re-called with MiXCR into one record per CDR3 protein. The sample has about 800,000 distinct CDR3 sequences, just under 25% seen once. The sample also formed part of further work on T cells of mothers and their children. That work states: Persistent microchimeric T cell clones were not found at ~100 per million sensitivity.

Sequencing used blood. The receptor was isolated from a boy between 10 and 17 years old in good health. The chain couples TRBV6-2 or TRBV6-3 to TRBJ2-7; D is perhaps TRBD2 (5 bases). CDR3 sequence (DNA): TGTGCCAGCAGGCTACTCGGGGAGACCTACGAGCAGTACTTC. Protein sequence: CASRLLGETYEQYF.